This T cell receptor beta chain was sequenced in a study of cytomegalovirus exposure and HLA in healthy donors. In regard to this clone: This specimen includes other DNA sequences encoding the same CDR3.

PCR was performed using 60 Vbeta and 13 Jbeta primers. The protocol was immunoSEQ multiplex PCR, while the TCRdb copy is restricted to in-frame clones and leaves out a portion. This sample yields 150,000 or so clones, of which around 73% are seen a single time; around 1.6% belongs to the top ten. This CDR3 contains 11 residues. Looked up from germline, CDR1 is LGHNT and CDR2 is FRNRAP. The V end was cut by 4 bases, the J end by 4 bases, with 4 bases between. Every donor was a healthy person donating bone marrow. This receptor was identified in a female donor in good health and CMV-seronegative. Sample: PBMCs. The rearrangement uses TRBV12-5 and TRBJ2-5; no clear D gene. The CDR3 loop is CASGSRETQYF. CDR3 DNA: TGTGCTAGTGGTTCCCGAGAGACCCAGTACTTC. Looking up the rest from reference TRBV12-5 and TRBJ2-5 gives the full variable domain: DARVTQTPRHKVTEMGQEVTMRCQPILGHNTVFWYRQTMMQGLELLAYFRNRAPLDDSGMPKDRFSAEMPDATLATLKIQPSEPRDSAVYFCASGSRETQYFGPGTRLLVL.